This record covers a single T cell receptor beta chain. Antigen: not known. Repertoires were generated with immunoSEQ multiplex PCR, while TCRdb's copy carries only in-frame clones and drops some. Among more than 85,000 clones listed, 75% to 90% were seen once. The entry originates in a study of T cell responses to AZD1222 COVID-19 vaccine. Per the germline V gene, CDR1 is MDHEN and CDR2 is SYDVKM. Trimming took 10 bases from V and 5 from J, leaving 17 bases between them. The CDR3 is 13 amino acids. General study findings and limits: The breadth and depth of Spike-specific TCRs increased once two AZD1222 doses had been given.

The clonotype comes from an adult in good health. Source: peripheral blood, taken on day 0 of AZD1222 vaccination. The chain uses TRBV28 and TRBJ1-2; tentatively, D is TRBD1 (5 bases). The CDR3 nucleotides are TGTGCCATTCAGGAACCAGGGAGATATGGCTACACCTTC. Translation gives CAIQEPGRYGYTF.